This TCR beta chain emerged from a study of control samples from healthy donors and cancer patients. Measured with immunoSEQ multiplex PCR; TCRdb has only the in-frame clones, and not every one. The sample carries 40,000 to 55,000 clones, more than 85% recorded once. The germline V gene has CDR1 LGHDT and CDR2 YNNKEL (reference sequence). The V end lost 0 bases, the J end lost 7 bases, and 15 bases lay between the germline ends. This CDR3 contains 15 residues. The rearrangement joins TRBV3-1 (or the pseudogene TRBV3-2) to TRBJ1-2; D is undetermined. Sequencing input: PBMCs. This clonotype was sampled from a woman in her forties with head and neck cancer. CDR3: CASSQEQAPVRGYTF. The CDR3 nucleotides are TGTGCCAGCAGCCAAGAGCAGGCCCCTGTACGTGGCTACACCTTC.